These 5 T cell receptor beta chains came from one sample sequenced in a study of blood T cell repertoires in COVID-19. Repertoires were generated with immunoSEQ multiplex PCR, while TCRdb's copy carries only in-frame clones and drops some. The data show fewer than 300,000 clones, over 75% seen once. Input material: peripheral blood. These receptor sequences come from a human donor in a cohort sampled during active COVID-19.

This rearrangement joins TRBV6-1 to TRBJ1-1; 10 positions match TRBD1. Trimming took 1 base from V and 12 from J; bases not matched to a gene: 8. Germline V gene lookup returns CDR1 MNHNS and CDR2 SASEGT. CDR3 length equals 14 residues. The CDR3 loop is CASSEVGQGWKTFF. CDR3 nucleotide sequence: TGTGCCAGCAGTGAAGTGGGACAGGGGTGGAAAACTTTCTTT.

The chain links TRBV25-1 to TRBJ1-5; the match to TRBD1 covers 10 bases. This CDR3 is 13 amino acids long. Germline CDR1 and CDR2: MGHDK and SYGVNS. J lost 9 bases, V lost 4 bases, and 3 bases had no gene match. The CDR3 loop reads CASSGQGAGPQHF. The CDR3, as DNA: TGTGCCAGCAGTGGACAGGGGGCTGGGCCCCAGCATTTT.

This clone was detected only once. The chain couples TRBV24-1 to TRBJ2-3, with 15 bases fitting TRBD2. The CDR3 sequence is 17 residues long. J lost 5 bases, V lost 5 bases, and 7 bases had no gene match. Germline lookup yields CDR1 KGHDR and CDR2 SFDVKD. CDR3 bases: TGTGCCACCAGTGTCGTCGGACTAGCGGGAGGGGGAGATACGCAGTATTTT. This translates into CATSVVGLAGGGDTQYF.

The rearrangement joins TRBV27 to TRBJ2-1; 10 nucleotides align to TRBD2. Germline CDR1 MNHEY, CDR2 SMNVEV (reference sequence). With V trimmed by 5 bases and J by 5 bases, 9 bases remained unmatched. CDR3 length: 16 amino acids. CDR3 region: CASSPRASGGDNEQFF. In DNA form, the CDR3 reads TGTGCCAGCAGTCCCCGGGCGAGCGGGGGGGACAATGAGCAGTTCTTC.

The V and J genes are TRBV7-3 and TRBJ2-5; possibly TRBD2 for D (6 bases). The CDR3 contains 15 residues. Germline V CDR1 and CDR2: SGHTA, FQGTGA. Trimming cost V 2 bases and J 0 bases, with 10 bases left between them. DNA of the CDR3: TGTGCCAGCAGCTTACAGGAGGGGCACCAAGAGACCCAGTACTTC. Amino acids: CASSLQEGHQETQYF.